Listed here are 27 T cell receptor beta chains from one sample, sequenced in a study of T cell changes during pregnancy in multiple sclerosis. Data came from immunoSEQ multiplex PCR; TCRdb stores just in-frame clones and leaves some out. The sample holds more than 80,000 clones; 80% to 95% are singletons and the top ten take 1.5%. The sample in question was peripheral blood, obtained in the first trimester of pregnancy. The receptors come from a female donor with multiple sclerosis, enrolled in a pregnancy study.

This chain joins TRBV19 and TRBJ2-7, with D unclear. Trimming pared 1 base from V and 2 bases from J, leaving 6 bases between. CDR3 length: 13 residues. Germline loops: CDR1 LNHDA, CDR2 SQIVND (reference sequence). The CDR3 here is CASSIARAYEQYF. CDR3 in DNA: TGTGCCAGTAGTATAGCCCGCGCCTACGAGCAGTACTTC.

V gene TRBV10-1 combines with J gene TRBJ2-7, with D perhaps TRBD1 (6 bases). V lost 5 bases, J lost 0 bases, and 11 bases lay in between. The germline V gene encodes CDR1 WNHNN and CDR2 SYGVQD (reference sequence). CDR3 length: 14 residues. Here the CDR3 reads CASSTTGSSYEQYF. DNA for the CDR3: TGCGCCAGCAGTACGACAGGAAGCTCCTACGAGCAGTACTTC.

CDR3 loop: CAWSPGGDYNEQFF. CDR3 in DNA: TGTGCCTGGAGTCCAGGGGGCGACTACAATGAGCAGTTCTTC. The chain combines TRBV30 with TRBJ2-1, with 8 bases fitting TRBD1. The CDR3 runs 14 residues. V gave up 2 bases and J gave up 3 bases; unmatched junction bases: 3. Germline V gene lookup returns CDR1 GTSNPN and CDR2 SVGIG (reference sequence).

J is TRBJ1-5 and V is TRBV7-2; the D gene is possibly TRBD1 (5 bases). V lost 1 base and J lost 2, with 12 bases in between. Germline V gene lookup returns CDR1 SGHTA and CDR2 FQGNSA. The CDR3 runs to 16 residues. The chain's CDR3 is CASSLVGEGGNQPQHF. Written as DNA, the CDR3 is TGTGCCAGCAGCTTAGTGGGGGAGGGCGGCAATCAGCCCCAGCATTTT.

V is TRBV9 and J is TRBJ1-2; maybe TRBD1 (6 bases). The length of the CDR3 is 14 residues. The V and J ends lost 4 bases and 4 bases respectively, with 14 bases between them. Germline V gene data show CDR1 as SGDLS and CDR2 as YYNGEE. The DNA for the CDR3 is TGTGCCAGCAGCTCCAGTGGGGGCGGCTATGGCTACACCTTC. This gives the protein CASSSSGGGYGYTF.

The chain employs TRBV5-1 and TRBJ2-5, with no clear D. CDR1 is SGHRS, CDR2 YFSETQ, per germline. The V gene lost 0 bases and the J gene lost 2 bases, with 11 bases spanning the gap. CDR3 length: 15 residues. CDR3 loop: CASSLGGSEQETQYF. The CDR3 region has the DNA TGCGCCAGCAGCTTGGGAGGCTCGGAGCAAGAGACCCAGTACTTC.

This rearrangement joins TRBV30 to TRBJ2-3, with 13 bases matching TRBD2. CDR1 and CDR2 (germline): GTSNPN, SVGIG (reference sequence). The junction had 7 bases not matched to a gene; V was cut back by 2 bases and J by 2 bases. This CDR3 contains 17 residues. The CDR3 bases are TGTGCCTGGAGTCCTCCGGGACTAGCGGGGCTCACAGATACGCAGTATTTT. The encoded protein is CAWSPPGLAGLTDTQYF.

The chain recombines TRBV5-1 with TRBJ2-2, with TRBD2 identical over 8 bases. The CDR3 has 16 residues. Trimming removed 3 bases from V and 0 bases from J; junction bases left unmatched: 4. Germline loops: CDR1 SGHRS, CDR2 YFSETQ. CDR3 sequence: CASSSPSGSNTGELFF. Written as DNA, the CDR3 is TGCGCCAGCAGCTCTCCTAGCGGGTCGAACACCGGGGAGCTGTTTTTT.

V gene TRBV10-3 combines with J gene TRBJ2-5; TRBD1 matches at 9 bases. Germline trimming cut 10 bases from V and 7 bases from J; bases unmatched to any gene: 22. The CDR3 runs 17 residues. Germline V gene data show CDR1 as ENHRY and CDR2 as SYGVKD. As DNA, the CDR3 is TGTGCCACCGGGGGTAAGGGACAGGGCTTCGAGGGAGCGACCCAGTACTTC. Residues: CATGGKGQGFEGATQYF.

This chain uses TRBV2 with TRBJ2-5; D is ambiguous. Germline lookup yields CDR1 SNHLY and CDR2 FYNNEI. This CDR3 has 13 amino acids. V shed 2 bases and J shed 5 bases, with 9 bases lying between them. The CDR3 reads CASSEMGRETQYF. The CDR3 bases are TGTGCCAGCAGTGAAATGGGCAGGGAGACCCAGTACTTC.

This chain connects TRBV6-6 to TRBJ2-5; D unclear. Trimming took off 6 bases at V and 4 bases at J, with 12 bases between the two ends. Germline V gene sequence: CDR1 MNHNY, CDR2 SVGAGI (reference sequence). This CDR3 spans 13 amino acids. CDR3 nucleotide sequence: TGTGCCAGCAGGTACGGGCAAGGAGAGACCCAGTACTTC. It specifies CASRYGQGETQYF.

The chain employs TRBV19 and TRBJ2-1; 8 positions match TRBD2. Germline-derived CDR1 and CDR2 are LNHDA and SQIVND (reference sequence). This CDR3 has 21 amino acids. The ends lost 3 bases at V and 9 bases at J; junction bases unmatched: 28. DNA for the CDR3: TGTGCCAGTAGTATCCTGGTTGGAGGGGTCGGTGGCGGGAGGTTCTCTACTGAGCAGTTCTTC. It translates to CASSILVGGVGGGRFSTEQFF. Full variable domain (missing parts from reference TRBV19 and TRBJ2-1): DGGITQSPKYLFRKEGQNVTLSCEQNLNHDAMYWYRQDPGQGLRLIYYSQIVNDFQKGDIAEGYSVSREKKESFPLTVTSAQKNPTAFYLCASSILVGGVGGGRFSTEQFFGPGTRLTVL.

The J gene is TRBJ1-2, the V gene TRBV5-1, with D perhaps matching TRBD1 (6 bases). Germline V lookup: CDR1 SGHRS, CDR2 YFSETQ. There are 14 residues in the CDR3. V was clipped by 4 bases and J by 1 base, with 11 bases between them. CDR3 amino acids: CASSRTDGNYGYTF. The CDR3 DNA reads TGCGCCAGCAGCCGGACAGATGGTAACTATGGCTACACCTTC.

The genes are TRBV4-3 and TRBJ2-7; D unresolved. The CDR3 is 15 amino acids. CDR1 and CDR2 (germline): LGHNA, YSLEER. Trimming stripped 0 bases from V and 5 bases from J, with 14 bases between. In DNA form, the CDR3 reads TGCGCCAGCAGCCAAGATGACGCCAGGTATAACGAGCAGTACTTC. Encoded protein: CASSQDDARYNEQYF.

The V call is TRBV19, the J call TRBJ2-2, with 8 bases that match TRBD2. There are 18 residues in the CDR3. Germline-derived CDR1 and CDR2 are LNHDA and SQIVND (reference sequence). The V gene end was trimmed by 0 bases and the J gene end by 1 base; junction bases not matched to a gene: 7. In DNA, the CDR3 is TGTGCCAGTAGTATAGAGGAGTGGGGACTAGTGAACACCGGGGAGCTGTTTTTT. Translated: CASSIEEWGLVNTGELFF.

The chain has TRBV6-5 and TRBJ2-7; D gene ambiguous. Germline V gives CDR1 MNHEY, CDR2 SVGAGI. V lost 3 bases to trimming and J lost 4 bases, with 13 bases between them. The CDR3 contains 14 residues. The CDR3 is CASSYPLSPYEQYF. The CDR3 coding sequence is TGTGCCAGCAGTTATCCCCTCTCTCCTTACGAGCAGTACTTC.

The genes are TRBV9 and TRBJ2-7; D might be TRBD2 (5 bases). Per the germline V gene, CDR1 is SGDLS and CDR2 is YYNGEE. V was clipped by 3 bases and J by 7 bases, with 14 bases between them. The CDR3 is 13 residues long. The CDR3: CASSGILGLEQYF. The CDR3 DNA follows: TGTGCCAGCAGCGGAATACTAGGGTTGGAGCAGTACTTC. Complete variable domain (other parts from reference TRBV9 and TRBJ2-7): DSGVTQTPKHLITATGQRVTLRCSPRSGDLSVYWYQQSLDQGLQFLIQYYNGEERAKGNILERFSAQQFPDLHSELNLSSLELGDSALYFCASSGILGLEQYFGPGTRLTVT.

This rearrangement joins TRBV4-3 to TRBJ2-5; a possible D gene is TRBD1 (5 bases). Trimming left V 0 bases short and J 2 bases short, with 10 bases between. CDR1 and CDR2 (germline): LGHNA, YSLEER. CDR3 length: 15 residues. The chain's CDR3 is CASSQEGLAQETQYF. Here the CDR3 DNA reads TGCGCCAGCAGCCAAGAGGGGCTGGCGCAAGAGACCCAGTACTTC.

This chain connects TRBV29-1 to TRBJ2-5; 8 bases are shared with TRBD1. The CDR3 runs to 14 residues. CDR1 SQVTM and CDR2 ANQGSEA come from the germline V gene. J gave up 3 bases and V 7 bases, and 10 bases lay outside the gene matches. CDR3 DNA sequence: TGCAGCGCCCGAGGGCCAGGGGGCAAAGAGACCCAGTACTTC. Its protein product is CSARGPGGKETQYF.

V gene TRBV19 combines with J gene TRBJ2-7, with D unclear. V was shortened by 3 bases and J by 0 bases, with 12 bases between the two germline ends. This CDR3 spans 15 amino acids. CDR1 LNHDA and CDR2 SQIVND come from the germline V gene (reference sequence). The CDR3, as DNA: TGTGCCAGTAGTATTATAGCAGAGAGCTCCTACGAGCAGTACTTC. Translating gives CASSIIAESSYEQYF.

CDR3 in DNA: TGTGCCAGCAGCTTGGACATGCAACAAGAGACCCAGTACTTC. Protein: CASSLDMQQETQYF. This chain connects TRBV5-4 to TRBJ2-5; no reliable D call. Germline V lookup: CDR1 SGHNT, CDR2 YYREEE (reference sequence). The CDR3 sequence is 14 residues long. The V gene lost 0 bases and the J gene lost 2 bases, with 8 bases spanning the gap.

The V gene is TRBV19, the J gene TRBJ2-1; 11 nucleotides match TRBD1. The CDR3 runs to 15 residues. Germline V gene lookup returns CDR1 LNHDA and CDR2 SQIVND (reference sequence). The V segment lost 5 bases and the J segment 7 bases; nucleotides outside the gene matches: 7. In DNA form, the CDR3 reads TGTGCCAGTAGTTTCGGACAGGGGGCTCTAAATGAGCAGTTCTTC. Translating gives CASSFGQGALNEQFF.

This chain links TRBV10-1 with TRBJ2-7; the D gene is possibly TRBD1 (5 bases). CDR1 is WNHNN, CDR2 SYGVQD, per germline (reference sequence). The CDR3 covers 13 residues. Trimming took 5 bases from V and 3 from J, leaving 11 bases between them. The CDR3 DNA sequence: TGCGCCAGCAGTAAAGGGGCCCGCTACGAGCAGTACTTC. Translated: CASSKGARYEQYF.

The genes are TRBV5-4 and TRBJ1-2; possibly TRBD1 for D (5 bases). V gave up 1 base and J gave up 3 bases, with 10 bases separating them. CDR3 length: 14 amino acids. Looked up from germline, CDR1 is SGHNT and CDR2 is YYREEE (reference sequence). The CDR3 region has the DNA TGTGCCAGCAGCTTGTGGGGGGTTCACTATGGCTACACCTTC. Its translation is CASSLWGVHYGYTF. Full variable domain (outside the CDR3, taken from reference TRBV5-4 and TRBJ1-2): ETGVTQSPTHLIKTRGQQVTLRCSSQSGHNTVSWYQQALGQGPQFIFQYYREEENGRGNFPPRFSGLQFPNYSSELNVNALELDDSALYLCASSLWGVHYGYTFGSGTRLTVV.

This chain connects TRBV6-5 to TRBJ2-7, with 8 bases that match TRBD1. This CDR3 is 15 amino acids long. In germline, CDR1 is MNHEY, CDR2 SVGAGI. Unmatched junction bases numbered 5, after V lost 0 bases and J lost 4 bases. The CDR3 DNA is TGTGCCAGCAGTTACTCAGGGCAGGGGGCATACGAGCAGTACTTC. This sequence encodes CASSYSGQGAYEQYF.

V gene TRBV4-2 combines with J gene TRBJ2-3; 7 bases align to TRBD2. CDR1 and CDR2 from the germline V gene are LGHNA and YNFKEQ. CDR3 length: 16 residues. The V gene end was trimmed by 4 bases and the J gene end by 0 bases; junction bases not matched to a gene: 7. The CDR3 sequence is CASSRTSVSSTDTQYF. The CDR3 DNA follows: TGTGCCAGCAGCCGCACTAGCGTATCTAGCACAGATACGCAGTATTTT.

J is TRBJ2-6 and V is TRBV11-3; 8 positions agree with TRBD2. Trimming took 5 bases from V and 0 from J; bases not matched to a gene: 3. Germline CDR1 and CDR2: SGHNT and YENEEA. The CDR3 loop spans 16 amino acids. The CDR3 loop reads CASSPAGGSGANVLTF. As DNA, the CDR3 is TGTGCCAGCAGCCCGGCGGGGGGCTCTGGGGCCAACGTCCTGACTTTC. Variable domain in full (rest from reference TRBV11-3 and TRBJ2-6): EAGVVQSPRYKIIEKKQPVAFWCNPISGHNTLYWYLQNLGQGPELLIRYENEEAVDDSQLPKDRFSAERLKGVDSTLKIQPAELGDSAVYLCASSPAGGSGANVLTFGAGSRLTVL.